These T cell receptor beta chains were read from a single sample in a study of T cells after yellow fever vaccination. TCRdb reprocessed the 5' RACE reads via MiXCR and lists one record per CDR3 protein. The profile shows more than 15,000 distinct CDR3 sequences, approximately 4% of them singletons. Sequenced material: PBMCs, either bulk or a sorted T-cell subset (CD4+, CD8+, memory, or dextramer-sorted; not recorded which), taken 15 days after the yellow fever booster vaccination. These receptors were obtained from a man aged 25 to 40 who received the YFV17D yellow fever vaccine. The CDR3 runs from the conserved cysteine through the conserved F or W. Fields, in order: clone size, D gene, V gene, J gene, CDR3 protein, CDR3 DNA. The D gene is left open where the match is weak. The size field is filled for only some rows; it gives once, few, many or a size class.

>many|-|TRBV5-1|TRBJ2-7
CASSPDPGLSYEQYF
TGCGCCAGCAGCCCGGATCCGGGACTTTCCTACGAGCAGTACTTC
>many|-|TRBV29-1|TRBJ2-5
CTTEGAQETQYF
TGCACCACGGAGGGGGCGCAGGAGACCCAGTACTTC
>many|-|TRBV30|TRBJ2-1
CAWNSYNEQFF
TGTGCCTGGAACTCCTACAATGAGCAGTTCTTC
>many|TRBD1|TRBV7-2|TRBJ1-5
CASSSRTGRNQPQHF
TGTGCCAGCAGCTCCCGGACAGGGAGAAACCAGCCCCAGCATTTT
>few|TRBD1|TRBV5-1|TRBJ2-1
CASSFLDRGRNEQFF
TGCGCCAGCAGCTTTCTCGACAGGGGGCGTAATGAGCAGTTCTTC
>many|-|TRBV7-9|TRBJ1-2
CASSLASRSPYGYTF
TGTGCCAGCAGCTTAGCGTCCAGGAGCCCCTATGGCTACACCTTC
>many|-|TRBV5-1|TRBJ2-2
CASGKNRINTGELFF
TGCGCCAGCGGGAAGAACAGGATCAACACCGGGGAGCTGTTTTTT
>many|-|TRBV29-1|TRBJ1-2
CSVDSGTTNYGYTF
TGCAGCGTGGATTCCGGGACAACCAACTATGGCTACACCTTC
>many|TRBD2|TRBV20-1|TRBJ2-1
CSARPTSGASYNEQFF
TGCAGTGCTAGACCTACTAGCGGGGCATCCTACAATGAGCAGTTCTTC
>many|-|TRBV12-3/TRBV12-4|TRBJ2-1
CASSLADNGNEQFF
TGTGCCAGCAGTTTAGCCGACAACGGCAATGAGCAGTTCTTC
>many|-|TRBV29-1|TRBJ2-3
CSVEEGQDTQYF
TGCAGCGTTGAAGAAGGTCAAGATACGCAGTATTTT
>many|-|TRBV2|TRBJ2-2
CASSEQPTGELFF
TGTGCCAGCAGTGAGCAACCTACCGGGGAGCTGTTTTTT
>-|-|TRBV27|TRBJ2-7
CASSLSQLREQYF
TGTGCCAGCAGTTTATCCCAACTGAGGGAGCAGTACTTC
>many|TRBD2|TRBV5-1|TRBJ2-7
CASSLDWTSGRRDEQYF
TGCGCCAGCAGCTTGGATTGGACTAGCGGGAGACGCGACGAGCAGTACTTC
>many|TRBD1|TRBV7-8|TRBJ2-5
CASSFRDRGETQYF
TGTGCCAGCAGCTTCAGAGACAGGGGGGAGACCCAGTACTTC
>many|TRBD1|TRBV10-3|TRBJ1-4
CAISPGQSNEKLFF
TGTGCCATCAGCCCGGGACAGTCTAATGAAAAACTGTTTTTT
>many|-|TRBV7-3|TRBJ2-1
CASSSFGAPYNEQFF
TGTGCCAGCAGCTCCTTCGGGGCCCCCTACAATGAGCAGTTCTTC
>many|TRBD2|TRBV5-4|TRBJ2-3
CASTRTSGRELDTQYF
TGTGCCAGCACCCGGACTAGCGGGAGGGAATTGGATACGCAGTATTTT
>many|-|TRBV6-2/TRBV6-3|TRBJ2-7
CASSPIGEQYF
TGTGCCAGCAGCCCCATCGGCGAGCAGTACTTC
>many|TRBD2|TRBV27|TRBJ2-1
CASSLVAGGPAYNEQFF
TGTGCCAGCAGTTTGGTAGCGGGAGGGCCGGCCTACAATGAGCAGTTCTTC
>medium-sized|-|TRBV12-3/TRBV12-4|TRBJ2-7
CASSLSGSYEQYF
TGTGCCAGCAGTTTAAGCGGCTCCTACGAGCAGTACTTC
>-|-|TRBV5-4|TRBJ1-6
CASSFNHQDSSPHF
TGTGCCAGCAGTTTTAACCACCAGGATTCATCCCCCCACTTT
>many|-|TRBV12-5|TRBJ1-1
CASGEGLGTEAFF
TGTGCTAGTGGTGAGGGGTTGGGGACTGAAGCTTTCTTT
>many|-|TRBV12-5|TRBJ2-6
CASGLSGANVLTF
TGTGCTAGTGGTTTATCTGGGGCCAACGTCCTGACTTTC
>many|-|TRBV20-1|TRBJ2-2
CSARDTGELFF
TGCAGTGCTAGAGATACCGGGGAGCTGTTTTTT
>many|-|TRBV20-1|TRBJ2-7
CSARGMSNEQYF
TGCAGTGCTAGAGGAATGAGCAACGAGCAGTACTTC
>many|-|TRBV5-1|TRBJ1-2
CASSTLQGRDGYTF
TGCGCCAGCAGCACTTTACAGGGTCGAGATGGCTACACCTTC
>many|-|TRBV20-1|TRBJ2-2
CSASPVSGELFF
TGCAGTGCCAGTCCGGTATCCGGGGAGCTGTTTTTT
>many|-|TRBV2|TRBJ2-3
CASPAGSGSTDTQYF
TGTGCCAGCCCCGCGGGGAGCGGGAGCACAGATACGCAGTATTTT
>many|-|TRBV4-3|TRBJ2-5
CASSQEVGAVETQYF
TGCGCCAGCAGCCAAGAAGTTGGAGCGGTGGAGACCCAGTACTTC